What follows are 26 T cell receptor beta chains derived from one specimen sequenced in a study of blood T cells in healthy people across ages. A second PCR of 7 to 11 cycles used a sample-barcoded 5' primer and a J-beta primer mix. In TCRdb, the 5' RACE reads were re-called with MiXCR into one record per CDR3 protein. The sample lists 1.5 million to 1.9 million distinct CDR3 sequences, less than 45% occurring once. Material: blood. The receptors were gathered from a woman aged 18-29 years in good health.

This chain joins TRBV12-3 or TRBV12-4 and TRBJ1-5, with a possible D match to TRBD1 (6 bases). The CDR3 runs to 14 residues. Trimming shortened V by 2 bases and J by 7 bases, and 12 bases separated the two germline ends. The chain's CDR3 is CASSLMAGEQPQHF. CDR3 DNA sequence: TGTGCCAGCAGTTTAATGGCAGGGGAACAGCCCCAGCATTTT.

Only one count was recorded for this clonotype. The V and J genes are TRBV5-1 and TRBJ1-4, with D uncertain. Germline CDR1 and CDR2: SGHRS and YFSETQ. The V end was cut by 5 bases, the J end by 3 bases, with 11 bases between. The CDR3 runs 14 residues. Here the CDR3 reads CASRPGLANEKLFF. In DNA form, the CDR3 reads TGCGCCAGCAGGCCCGGACTTGCTAATGAAAAACTGTTTTTT. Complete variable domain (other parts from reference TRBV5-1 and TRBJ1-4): KAGVTQTPRYLIKTRGQQVTLSCSPISGHRSVSWYQQTPGQGLQFLFEYFSETQRNKGNFPGRFSGRQFSNSRSEMNVSTLELGDSALYLCASRPGLANEKLFFGSGTQLSVL.

The CDR3 spells CASSFRTSVADTQYF. As DNA, the CDR3 is TGTGCCAGCAGCTTCCGGACTAGCGTAGCAGATACGCAGTATTTT. The V call is TRBV7-2, the J call TRBJ2-3, with 9 positions matching TRBD2. V was pared by 3 bases and J by 4 bases, with 5 bases of the junction left unmatched. The CDR3 covers 15 residues. The V gene's germline CDR1 is SGHTA and CDR2 FQGNSA.

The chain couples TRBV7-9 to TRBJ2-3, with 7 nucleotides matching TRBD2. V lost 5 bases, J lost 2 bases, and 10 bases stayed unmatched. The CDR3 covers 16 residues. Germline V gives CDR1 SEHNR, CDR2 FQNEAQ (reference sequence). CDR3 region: CASSPFRAGTTDTQYF. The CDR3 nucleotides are TGTGCCAGCAGCCCATTCCGAGCGGGGACCACAGATACGCAGTATTTT.

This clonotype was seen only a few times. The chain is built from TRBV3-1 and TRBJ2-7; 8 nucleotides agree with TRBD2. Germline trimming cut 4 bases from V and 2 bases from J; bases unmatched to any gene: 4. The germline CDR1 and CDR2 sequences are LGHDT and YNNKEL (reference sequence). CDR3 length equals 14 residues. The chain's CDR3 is CASSRAGGPYEQYF. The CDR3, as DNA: TGTGCCAGCAGCCGGGCGGGAGGTCCCTACGAGCAGTACTTC.

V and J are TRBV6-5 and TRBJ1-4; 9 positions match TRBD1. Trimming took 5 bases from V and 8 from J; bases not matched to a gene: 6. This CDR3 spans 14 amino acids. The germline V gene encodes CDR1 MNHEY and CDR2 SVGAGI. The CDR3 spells CASSMDRGSEKLFF. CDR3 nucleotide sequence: TGTGCCAGCAGTATGGACAGGGGATCGGAAAAACTGTTTTTT.

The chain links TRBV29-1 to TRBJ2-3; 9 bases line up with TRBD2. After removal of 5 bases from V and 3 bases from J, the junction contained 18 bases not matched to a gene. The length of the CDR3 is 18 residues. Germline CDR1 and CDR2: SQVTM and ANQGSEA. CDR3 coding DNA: TGCAGCGTTATGGAGAAAAGCCCCGGGACTAGCTTAACAGATACGCAGTATTTT. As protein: CSVMEKSPGTSLTDTQYF.

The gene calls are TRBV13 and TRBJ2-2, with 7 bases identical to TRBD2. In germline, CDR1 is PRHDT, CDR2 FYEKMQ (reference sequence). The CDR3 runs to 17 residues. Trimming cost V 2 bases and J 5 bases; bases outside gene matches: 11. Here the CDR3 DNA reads TGTGCCAGCAGCTTATTAATCGGGCTAGCGGAGACCGGGGAGCTGTTTTTT. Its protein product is CASSLLIGLAETGELFF.

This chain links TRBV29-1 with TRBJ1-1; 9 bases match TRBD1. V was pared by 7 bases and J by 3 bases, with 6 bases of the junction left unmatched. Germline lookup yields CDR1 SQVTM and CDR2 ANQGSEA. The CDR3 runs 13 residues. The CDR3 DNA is TGCAGCGGAAACAGGGGGCCGGACACTGAAGCTTTCTTT. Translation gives CSGNRGPDTEAFF. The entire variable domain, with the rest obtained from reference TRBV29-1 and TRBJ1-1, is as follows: SAVISQKPSRDICQRGTSLTIQCQVDSQVTMMFWYRQQPGQSLTLIATANQGSEATYESGFVIDKFPISRPNLTFSTLTVSNMSPEDSSIYLCSGNRGPDTEAFFGQGTRLTVV.

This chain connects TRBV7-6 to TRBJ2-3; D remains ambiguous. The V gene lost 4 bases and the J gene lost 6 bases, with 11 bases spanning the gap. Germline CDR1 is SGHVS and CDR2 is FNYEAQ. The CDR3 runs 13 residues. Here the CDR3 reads CASSSDWGDTQYF. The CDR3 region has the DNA TGTGCCAGCAGCTCCGACTGGGGTGATACGCAGTATTTT.

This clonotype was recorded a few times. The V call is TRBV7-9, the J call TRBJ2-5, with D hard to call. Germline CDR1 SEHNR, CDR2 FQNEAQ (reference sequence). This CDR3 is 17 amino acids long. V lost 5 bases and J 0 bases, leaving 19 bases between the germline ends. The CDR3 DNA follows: TGTGCCAGCAGCCCACATGTTGGGTACAGCTACCAAGAGACCCAGTACTTC. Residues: CASSPHVGYSYQETQYF.

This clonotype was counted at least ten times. DNA of the CDR3: TGTGCCAGCAGCCCCCTTGCGAACTCCTACAATGAGCAGTACTTC. Residues: CASSPLANSYNEQYF. J is TRBJ2-1 and V is TRBV2; no clear D. The last part of the DNA fits TRBJ2-7 better; the J call may be wrong. This CDR3 has 15 residues. Germline loops: CDR1 SNHLY, CDR2 FYNNEI.

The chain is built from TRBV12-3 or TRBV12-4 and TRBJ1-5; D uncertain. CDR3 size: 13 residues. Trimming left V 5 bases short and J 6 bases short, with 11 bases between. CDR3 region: CASSVGLSQPQHF. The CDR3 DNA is TGTGCCAGCAGTGTAGGGTTGAGTCAGCCCCAGCATTTT.

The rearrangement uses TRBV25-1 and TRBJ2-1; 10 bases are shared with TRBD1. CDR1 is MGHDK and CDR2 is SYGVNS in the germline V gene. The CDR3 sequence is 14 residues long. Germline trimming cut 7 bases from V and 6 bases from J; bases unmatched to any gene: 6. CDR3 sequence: CASTRTGGSNEQFF. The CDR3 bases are TGTGCCAGCACCCGGACAGGGGGGTCCAATGAGCAGTTCTTC.

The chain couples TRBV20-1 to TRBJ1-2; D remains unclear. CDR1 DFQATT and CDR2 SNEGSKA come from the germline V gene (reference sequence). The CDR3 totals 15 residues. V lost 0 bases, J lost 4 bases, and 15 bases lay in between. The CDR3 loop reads CSARDRAPPVYGYTF. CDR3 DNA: TGCAGTGCTAGAGACCGGGCCCCACCTGTCTATGGCTACACCTTC.

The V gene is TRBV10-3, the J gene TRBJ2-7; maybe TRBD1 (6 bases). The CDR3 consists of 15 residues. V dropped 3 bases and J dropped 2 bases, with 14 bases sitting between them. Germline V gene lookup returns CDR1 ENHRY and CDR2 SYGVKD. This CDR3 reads CAISDLRGRTYEQYF. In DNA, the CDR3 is TGTGCCATCAGTGACCTCAGGGGCCGAACCTACGAGCAGTACTTC.

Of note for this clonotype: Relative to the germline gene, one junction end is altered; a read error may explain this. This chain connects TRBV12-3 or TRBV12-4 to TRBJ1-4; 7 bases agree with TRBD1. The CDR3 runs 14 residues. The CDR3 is CASSGRTGNERLFF. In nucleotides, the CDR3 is TGTGCCAGCAGTGGACGGACAGGAAATGAAAGACTGTTTTTT.

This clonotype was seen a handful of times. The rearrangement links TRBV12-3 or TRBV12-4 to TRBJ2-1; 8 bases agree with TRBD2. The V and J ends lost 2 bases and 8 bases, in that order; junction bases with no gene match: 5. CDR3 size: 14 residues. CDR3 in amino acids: CASSLLSGSHEQFF. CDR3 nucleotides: TGTGCCAGCAGTTTACTAAGCGGGAGTCATGAGCAGTTCTTC.

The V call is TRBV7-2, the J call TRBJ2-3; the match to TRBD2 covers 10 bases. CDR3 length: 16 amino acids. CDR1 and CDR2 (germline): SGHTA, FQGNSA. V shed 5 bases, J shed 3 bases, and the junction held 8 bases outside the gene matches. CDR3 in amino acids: CASSQGASGRTDTQYF. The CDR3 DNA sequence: TGTGCCAGCAGCCAAGGGGCTAGCGGGAGAACAGATACGCAGTATTTT.

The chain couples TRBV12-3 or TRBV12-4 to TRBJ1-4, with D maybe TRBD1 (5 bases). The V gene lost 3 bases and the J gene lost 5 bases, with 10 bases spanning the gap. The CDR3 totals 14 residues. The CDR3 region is CASSFDSLNEKLFF. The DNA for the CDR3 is TGTGCCAGCAGTTTCGACAGTCTGAATGAAAAACTGTTTTTT.

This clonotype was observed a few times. The CDR3 nucleotides are TGTGCCAGCCCCGGGACAGGTTTTGGCTACACCTTC. Translation gives CASPGTGFGYTF. This chain uses TRBV6-1 with TRBJ1-2, with 8 bases lining up with TRBD1. Germline-derived CDR1 and CDR2 are MNHNS and SASEGT. The CDR3 sequence is 12 residues long. The ends lost 8 bases at V and 7 bases at J; junction bases unmatched: 6.

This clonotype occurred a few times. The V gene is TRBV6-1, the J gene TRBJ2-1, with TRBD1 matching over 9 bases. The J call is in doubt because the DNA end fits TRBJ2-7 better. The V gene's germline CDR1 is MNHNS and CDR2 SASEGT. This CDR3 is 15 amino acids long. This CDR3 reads CASRWDRASYNEQYF. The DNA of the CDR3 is TGTGCCAGCAGATGGGACAGGGCCTCCTACAATGAGCAGTACTTC.

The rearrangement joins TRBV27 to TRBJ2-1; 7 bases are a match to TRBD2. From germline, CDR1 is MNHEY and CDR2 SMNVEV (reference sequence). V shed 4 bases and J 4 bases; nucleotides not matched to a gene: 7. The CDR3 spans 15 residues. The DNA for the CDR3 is TGTGCCAGCAGTTCACTAGCGCGAGGGTACAATGAGCAGTTCTTC. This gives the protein CASSSLARGYNEQFF.

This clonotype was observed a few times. The CDR3 spells CASSPKLTSVSYNEQFF. The DNA of the CDR3 is TGTGCCAGCAGCCCGAAACTAACTAGCGTCTCCTACAATGAGCAGTTCTTC. The chain recombines TRBV7-8 with TRBJ2-1; 7 positions agree with TRBD2. From germline, CDR1 is SGHVS and CDR2 FQNEAQ. V trimming: 5 bases; J trimming: 0 bases; junction bases outside the gene matches: 10. The CDR3 contains 17 residues.

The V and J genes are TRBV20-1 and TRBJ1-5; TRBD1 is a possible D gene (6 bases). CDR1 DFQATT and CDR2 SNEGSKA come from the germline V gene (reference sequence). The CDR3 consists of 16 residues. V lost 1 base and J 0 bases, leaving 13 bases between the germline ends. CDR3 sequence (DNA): TGCAGTGCTAGAGGGGGGGGCAGGCTTAGCAATCAGCCCCAGCATTTT. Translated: CSARGGGRLSNQPQHF.

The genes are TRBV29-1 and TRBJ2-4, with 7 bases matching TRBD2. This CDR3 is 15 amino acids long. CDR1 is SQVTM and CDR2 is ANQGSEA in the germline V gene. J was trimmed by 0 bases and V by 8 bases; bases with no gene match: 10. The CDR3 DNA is TGCAGCTCAATGGGAGGGCCTGGAGCCAAAAACATTCAGTACTTC. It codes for CSSMGGPGAKNIQYF.